This T cell receptor beta chain was found in a study of CD4 T cells in relation to SARS-CoV-2 and coronaviruses. Whole-study context: Controls used an HIV-1 Nef peptide pool or no peptide. The HLA restriction of the shared crossreactive spike epitopes was mapped.

CD4+ T cells from unexposed donors were obtained before the COVID-19 pandemic (2011-2018). After ten to eleven days of culture, CD4+ T cells were isolated. The protocol was immunoSEQ multiplex PCR, while the TCRdb copy is restricted to in-frame clones and leaves out a portion. The data show about 24,000 clones, roughly 80% seen once. Remarks on this clone: Its cognate antigen is unknown.

The germline gives CDR1 MDHEN, CDR2 SYDVKM. The CDR3 totals 12 residues. V lost 2 bases to trimming and J lost 9 bases, with 9 bases between them. The sequence came from a human donor in good health. The rearrangement uses TRBV28 and TRBJ2-3; D perhaps matches TRBD2 (6 bases). The specimen sequenced was CD4+ T cells from PBMCs, cultured in vitro. The CDR3 reads CASSLGGRTQYF. The CDR3 DNA sequence: TGTGCCAGCAGTTTAGGGGGGAGGACGCAGTATTTT.